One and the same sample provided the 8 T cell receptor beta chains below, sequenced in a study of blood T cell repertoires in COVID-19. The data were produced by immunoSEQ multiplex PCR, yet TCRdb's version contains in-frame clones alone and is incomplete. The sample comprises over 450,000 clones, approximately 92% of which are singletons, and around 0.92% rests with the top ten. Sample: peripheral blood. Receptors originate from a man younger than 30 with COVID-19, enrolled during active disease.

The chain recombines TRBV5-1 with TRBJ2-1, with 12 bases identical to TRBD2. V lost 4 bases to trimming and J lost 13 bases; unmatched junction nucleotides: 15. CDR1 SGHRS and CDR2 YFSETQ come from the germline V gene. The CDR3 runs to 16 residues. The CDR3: CASSQSGTSGPIGQFF. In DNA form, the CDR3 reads TGCGCCAGCAGCCAATCCGGGACTAGCGGGCCAATTGGACAGTTCTTC.

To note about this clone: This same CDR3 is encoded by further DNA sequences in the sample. CDR3 DNA: TGTGCCAGCAGGCAGGGCTACGAGCAGTACTTC. Protein sequence: CASRQGYEQYF. The chain couples TRBV6-5 to TRBJ2-7; a possible D gene is TRBD1 (5 bases). V was pared by 6 bases and J by 3 bases, with 6 bases between. This CDR3 has 11 residues. Germline V lookup: CDR1 MNHEY, CDR2 SVGAGI.

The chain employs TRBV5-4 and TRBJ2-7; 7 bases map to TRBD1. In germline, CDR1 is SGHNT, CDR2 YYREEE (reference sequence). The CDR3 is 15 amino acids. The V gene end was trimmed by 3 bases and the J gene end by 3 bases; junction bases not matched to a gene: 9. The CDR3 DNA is TGTGCCAGCAGCTCCCGCTGGACAGGTTACTACGAGCAGTACTTC. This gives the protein CASSSRWTGYYEQYF.

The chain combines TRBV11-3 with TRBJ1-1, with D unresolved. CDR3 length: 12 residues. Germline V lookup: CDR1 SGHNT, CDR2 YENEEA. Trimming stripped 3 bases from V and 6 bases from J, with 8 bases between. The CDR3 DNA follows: TGTGCCAGCAGCTTGAAGCGGGCTGAAGCTTTCTTT. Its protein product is CASSLKRAEAFF.

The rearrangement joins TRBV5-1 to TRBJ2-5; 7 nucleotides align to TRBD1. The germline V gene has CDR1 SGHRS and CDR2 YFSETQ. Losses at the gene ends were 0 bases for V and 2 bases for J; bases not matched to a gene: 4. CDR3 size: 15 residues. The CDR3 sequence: CASSLVAGGQETQYF. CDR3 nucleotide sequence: TGCGCCAGCAGCTTGGTGGCAGGGGGTCAAGAGACCCAGTACTTC.

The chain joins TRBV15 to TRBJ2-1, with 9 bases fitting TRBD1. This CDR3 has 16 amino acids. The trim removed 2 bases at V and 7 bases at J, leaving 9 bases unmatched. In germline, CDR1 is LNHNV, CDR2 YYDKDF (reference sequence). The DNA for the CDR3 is TGTGCCACCAGCAGATGGGGACAGGGCGACCTAAATGAGCAGTTCTTC. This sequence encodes CATSRWGQGDLNEQFF.

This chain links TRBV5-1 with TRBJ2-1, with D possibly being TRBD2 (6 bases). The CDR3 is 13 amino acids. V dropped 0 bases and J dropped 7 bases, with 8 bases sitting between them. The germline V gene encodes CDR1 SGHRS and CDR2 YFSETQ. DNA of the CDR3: TGCGCCAGCAGCTTGGAGGCGGGAAATGAGCAGTTCTTC. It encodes CASSLEAGNEQFF. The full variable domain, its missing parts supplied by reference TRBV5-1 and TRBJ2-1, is KAGVTQTPRYLIKTRGQQVTLSCSPISGHRSVSWYQQTPGQGLQFLFEYFSETQRNKGNFPGRFSGRQFSNSRSEMNVSTLELGDSALYLCASSLEAGNEQFFGPGTRLTVL.

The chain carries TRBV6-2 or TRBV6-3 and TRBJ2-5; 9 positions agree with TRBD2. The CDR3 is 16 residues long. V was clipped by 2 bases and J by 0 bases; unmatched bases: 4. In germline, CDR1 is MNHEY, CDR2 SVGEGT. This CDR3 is CASSYGTSGYQETQYF. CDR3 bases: TGTGCCAGCAGTTACGGAACTAGCGGGTACCAAGAGACCCAGTACTTC.